This T cell receptor beta chain derives from a study of early T cells in non-severe SARS-CoV-2 infection. From the 5' RACE reads, TCRdb called clonotypes with MiXCR, one entry per CDR3 protein. Here the sample spans tens of thousands of distinct CDR3 sequences, 15% being singletons. The germline V gene encodes CDR1 SGHVS and CDR2 FQNEAQ. The CDR3 spans 15 residues. Trimming took off 1 base at V and 2 bases at J, with 12 bases between the two ends. This clonotype was observed many times. The material sequenced was whole blood. This receptor was obtained from an adult who was a healthcare worker with PCR-confirmed SARS-CoV-2 infection or an uninfected control (not recorded which). This sequence joins TRBV7-8 and TRBJ2-7, with D uncertain. CDR3 in DNA: TGTGCCAGCAGCTTAGTTGAGAGTAGACCCTACGAGCAGTACTTC. Its translation is CASSLVESRPYEQYF.